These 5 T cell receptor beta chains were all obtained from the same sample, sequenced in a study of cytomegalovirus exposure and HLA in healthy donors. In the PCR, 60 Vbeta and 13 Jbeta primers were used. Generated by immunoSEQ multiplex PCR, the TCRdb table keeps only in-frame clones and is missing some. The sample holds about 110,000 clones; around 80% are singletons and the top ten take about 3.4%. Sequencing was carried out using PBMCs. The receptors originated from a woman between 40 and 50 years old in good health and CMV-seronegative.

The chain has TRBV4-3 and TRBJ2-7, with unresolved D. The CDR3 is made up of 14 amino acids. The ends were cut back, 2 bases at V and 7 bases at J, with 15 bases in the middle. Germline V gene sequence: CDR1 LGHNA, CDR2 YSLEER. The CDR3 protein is CASSQRGDDEEQYF. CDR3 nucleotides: TGCGCCAGCAGCCAACGAGGAGACGACGAGGAGCAGTACTTC.

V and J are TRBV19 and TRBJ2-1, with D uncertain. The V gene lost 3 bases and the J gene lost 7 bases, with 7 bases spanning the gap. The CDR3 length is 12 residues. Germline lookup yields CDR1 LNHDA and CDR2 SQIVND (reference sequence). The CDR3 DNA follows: TGTGCCAGTAGTATTGGGCAGAATGAGCAGTTCTTC. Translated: CASSIGQNEQFF.

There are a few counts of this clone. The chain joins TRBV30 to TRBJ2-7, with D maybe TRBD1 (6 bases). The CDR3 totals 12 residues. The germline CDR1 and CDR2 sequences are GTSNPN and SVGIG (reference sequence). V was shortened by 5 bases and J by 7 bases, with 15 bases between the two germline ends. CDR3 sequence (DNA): TGTGCCTGGCATCAGGGGCGCCGGGAGCAGTACTTC. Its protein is CAWHQGRREQYF. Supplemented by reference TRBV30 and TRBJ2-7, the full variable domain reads SQTIHQWPATLVQPVGSPLSLECTVEGTSNPNLYWYRQAAGRGLQLLFYSVGIGQISSEVPQNLSASRPQDRQFILSSKKLLLSDSGFYLCAWHQGRREQYFGPGTRLTVT.

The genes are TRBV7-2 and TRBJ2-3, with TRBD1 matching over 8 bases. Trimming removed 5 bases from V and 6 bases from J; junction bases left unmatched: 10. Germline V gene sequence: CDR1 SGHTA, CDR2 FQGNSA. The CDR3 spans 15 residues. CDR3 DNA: TGTGCCAGCAGCCCGCCATGGACAGGGTTGGATACGCAGTATTTT. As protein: CASSPPWTGLDTQYF.

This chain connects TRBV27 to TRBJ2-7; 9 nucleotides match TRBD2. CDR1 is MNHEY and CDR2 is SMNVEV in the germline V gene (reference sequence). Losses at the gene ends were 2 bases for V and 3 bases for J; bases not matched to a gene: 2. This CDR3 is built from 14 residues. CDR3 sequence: CASSLLAGSYEQYF. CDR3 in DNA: TGTGCCAGCAGTTTACTAGCGGGGAGCTACGAGCAGTACTTC.